A single T cell receptor beta chain is shown here with its context. Source study methods: Estimated nucleated cell counts came from reference gene primer amplification. The data were produced by immunoSEQ multiplex PCR, yet TCRdb's version contains in-frame clones alone and is incomplete. Clonal size and the V and J genes are those of that table, whereas D and trimming came from the DNA. The sample records more than 95,000 clones, about four fifths being singletons. The CDR3 is 15 amino acids. CDR1 and CDR2 from the germline V gene are MNHEY and SVGAGI. V shed 5 bases and J 8 bases; nucleotides not matched to a gene: 6. This sample is part of a study of blood T cell repertoires in COVID-19. Study summary: Sources were T cells, B-cell-depleted T cells, or PBMCs; the material itself was cDNA or gDNA.

This chain links TRBV6-5 with TRBJ1-6, with 10 bases fitting TRBD1. The sample consisted of peripheral blood. The clonotype comes from a man of 80 years or more with acute or convalescent COVID-19. CDR3 coding DNA: TGTGCCAGCAGTCTTATGACAGGGGGCGATTCACCCCTCCACTTT. Protein: CASSLMTGGDSPLHF.